A selection of T cell receptor beta chains follows, all from one sample in a study of identical twins. From the 5' RACE reads, TCRdb called clonotypes with MiXCR, one entry per CDR3 protein. The repertoire has 350,000 to 450,000 distinct CDR3 sequences, about a fifth of them found once; the top ten carry less than 15%. Material for sequencing was naive T cells sorted from blood. Receptors originate from a man aged 50 to 59 in good health. Each CDR3 is given with its conserved first and last residue. The order of the fields is V gene, J gene, CDR3 protein.

>TRBV5-8|TRBJ2-5
CASSFSPDRGETQYF
>TRBV20-1|TRBJ2-1
CSAREEAGEGNEQFF
>TRBV7-2|TRBJ2-1
CASRPWEGQGNEQFF
>TRBV20-1|TRBJ2-7
CSARTGTGVHEQYF
>TRBV11-2|TRBJ1-4
CASSLGEAEKLFF
>TRBV6-2/TRBV6-3|TRBJ1-1
CASSRPGQAPGPF
>TRBV20-1|TRBJ2-3
CSAPGLAGLYPTDTQYF
>TRBV10-3|TRBJ2-1
CAISEQSGGKVEQFF
>TRBV27|TRBJ2-7
CASSLSSWTGVDEQYF
>TRBV5-1|TRBJ2-2
CASSKTGGANTGELFF
>TRBV29-1|TRBJ2-7
CSVGTQLSYEQYF
>TRBV10-3|TRBJ2-1
CAISDTGTSEYNEQFF
>TRBV28|TRBJ1-1
CASSHGRDAEAFF
>TRBV20-1|TRBJ2-4
CSALDAGNIQYF
>TRBV7-2|TRBJ2-4
CASSLAQTGHIQYF
>TRBV20-1|TRBJ2-5
CSARLGGIGTQYF
>TRBV3-1|TRBJ1-2
CASSPGQTASYGYTF
>TRBV28|TRBJ2-3
CASSALTTDTQYF
>TRBV5-1|TRBJ2-7
CASSLEISGGPYEQYF
>TRBV25-1|TRBJ2-1
CASTDGNEQFF
>TRBV7-2|TRBJ1-6
CASSLEMRNSPLHF
>TRBV20-1|TRBJ2-5
CSARVPGQGSQETQYF
>TRBV12-5|TRBJ1-6
CASGLLADSPLHF
>TRBV20-1|TRBJ1-2
CSGSGGYGYTF
>TRBV7-9|TRBJ2-3
CASIYLGDTQYF
>TRBV12-3/TRBV12-4|TRBJ2-2
CASSRRDSVNTGELFF
>TRBV7-3|TRBJ2-1
CASSLNGWDEQFF
>TRBV15|TRBJ2-1
CATSSWTENNEQFF
>TRBV5-1|TRBJ1-4
CASSLGTVATNEKLFF
>TRBV14|TRBJ1-2
CASGPGQGFPYGYTF
>TRBV7-6|TRBJ1-4
CASSSSRGLELFF
>TRBV4-1|TRBJ1-3
CASSQAGIGNTIYF
>TRBV7-9|TRBJ2-1
CASSSLSGRANEQFF
>TRBV6-5|TRBJ2-7
CASSYSTGFFYEQYF
>TRBV6-2/TRBV6-3|TRBJ2-3
CASSPIRFTQYF
>TRBV4-2|TRBJ2-7
CASSQVSSGRAYEQYF
>TRBV20-1|TRBJ1-2
CSARGTGADGYTF
>TRBV10-3|TRBJ1-2
CAVGVGPYGYTF
>TRBV7-2|TRBJ2-5
CASSARRWETQYF
>TRBV5-1|TRBJ2-7
CASSANRARRYEQYF
>TRBV7-6|TRBJ2-3
CASRRAQNTDTQYF
>TRBV20-1|TRBJ2-1
CSANAGLAGSSSYNEQFF
>TRBV6-1|TRBJ2-6
CASKPGQGATSGANVLTF
>TRBV7-9|TRBJ2-7
CASRGAGEGYEQYF
>TRBV7-2|TRBJ2-7
CASSLSELIYEQYF
>TRBV6-2/TRBV6-3|TRBJ2-1
CASSYSPRGLTIYNEQFF
>TRBV29-1|TRBJ2-5
CSVEFRGRPRETQYF
>TRBV20-1|TRBJ2-3
CSARGVSGVLGDTQYF
>TRBV7-2|TRBJ2-7
CASRRDYEQYF
>TRBV27|TRBJ2-7
CASSTPGGTYEQYF
>TRBV29-1|TRBJ2-7
CSVGDSRFHEQYF
>TRBV11-1|TRBJ2-1
CASSVTGTGGYNEQFF
>TRBV5-5|TRBJ1-1
CASSLWGSTEAFF
>TRBV20-1|TRBJ1-6
CSARDTTGFGNSPLHF
>TRBV15|TRBJ2-7
CATSSLAGGVGYEQYF
>TRBV29-1|TRBJ2-7
CSVSGTAYEQYF
>TRBV27|TRBJ2-3
CASSSDREVRDYRVNTQYF